What follows are 18 T cell receptor beta chains derived from one specimen sequenced in a study of shared T cell receptors in the human thymus. Generated by immunoSEQ multiplex PCR, the TCRdb table keeps only in-frame clones and is missing some. Among about 730,000 clones listed, approximately 83% were seen once. These same records also appear under a second study, on human thymus T cells.

Material for sequencing was thymocytes. These receptors originate from a girl under three years old with a congenital heart defect.

The chain has TRBV5-4 and TRBJ1-5, with 10 bases matching TRBD1. Germline V gives CDR1 SGHNT, CDR2 YYREEE (reference sequence). The trim removed 3 bases at V and 3 bases at J, leaving 9 bases unmatched. This CDR3 is built from 17 residues. The CDR3 reads CASSWGGDRGTNQPQHF. The DNA of the CDR3 is TGTGCCAGCAGCTGGGGGGGGGACAGGGGCACCAATCAGCCCCAGCATTTT.

This clone appeared once. The genes are TRBV2 and TRBJ1-2; 7 bases align to TRBD1. Germline loops: CDR1 SNHLY, CDR2 FYNNEI. This CDR3 has 13 amino acids. CDR3 sequence (DNA): TGTGCGGAAAAAGGGACAGAGGGCTATGGCTACACCTTC. This sequence encodes CAEKGTEGYGYTF. Full variable domain (outside the CDR3, taken from reference TRBV2 and TRBJ1-2): EPEVTQTPSHQVTQMGQEVILRCVPISNHLYFYWYRQILGQKVEFLVSFYNNEISEKSEIFDDQFSVERPDGSNFTLKIRSTKLEDSAMYFCAEKGTEGYGYTFGSGTRLTVV.

This chain uses TRBV29-1 with TRBJ1-1, with D possibly TRBD1 on 6 matching bases. Germline V CDR1 and CDR2: SQVTM, ANQGSEA. Trimming removed 4 bases at V and 2 bases at J, with 14 bases between. This CDR3 region has 14 residues. The CDR3 DNA follows: TGCAGCGTTGTCGCCCAGGGGCCAAACACTGAAGCTTTCTTT. This sequence encodes CSVVAQGPNTEAFF. The whole variable domain, filled in from reference TRBV29-1 and TRBJ1-1, reads SAVISQKPSRDICQRGTSLTIQCQVDSQVTMMFWYRQQPGQSLTLIATANQGSEATYESGFVIDKFPISRPNLTFSTLTVSNMSPEDSSIYLCSVVAQGPNTEAFFGQGTRLTVV.

The gene calls are TRBV19 and TRBJ1-2; TRBD1 might be the D (6 bases). Germline CDR1 reads LNHDA; CDR2 reads SQIVND (reference sequence). V gave up 4 bases and J gave up 5 bases, with 14 bases separating them. The CDR3 has 14 residues. CDR3 sequence reads: CASSRGRLLYGYTF. CDR3 DNA sequence: TGTGCCAGTAGTAGGGGGCGATTACTATATGGCTACACCTTC.

In this sample, this clone turned up a few times. The V and J genes are TRBV28 and TRBJ1-2; 10 positions match TRBD1. Germline lookup yields CDR1 MDHEN and CDR2 SYDVKM. The CDR3 length is 16 residues. The trim removed 7 bases at V and 4 bases at J, leaving 12 bases unmatched. CDR3: CASNPLGTGDLYGYTF. The DNA for the CDR3 is TGTGCCAGCAACCCCCTCGGGACAGGGGACCTCTATGGCTACACCTTC.

This chain uses TRBV2 with TRBJ1-1, with D perhaps matching TRBD1 (5 bases). Germline-derived CDR1 and CDR2 are SNHLY and FYNNEI. The CDR3 has 13 amino acids. Trimming took 11 bases from V and 1 from J, leaving 14 bases between them. In DNA, the CDR3 is TGTGCCGGGCGGGGCAGCACGAACACTGAAGCTTTCTTT. Amino acid sequence: CAGRGSTNTEAFF.

The chain joins TRBV5-5 to TRBJ1-2; a possible D gene is TRBD1 (6 bases). Per germline, CDR1 SGHKS and CDR2 YYEKEE (reference sequence). The length of the CDR3 is 15 residues. Deletions cut 4 bases from V and 1 base from J, with 14 bases between. CDR3 region: CASSSVQQGNYGYTF. CDR3 in DNA: TGTGCCAGCAGCAGCGTTCAACAGGGTAACTATGGCTACACCTTC.

V gene TRBV9 combines with J gene TRBJ1-2; TRBD1 is a possible D gene (5 bases). Germline V CDR1 and CDR2: SGDLS, YYNGEE. Trimming pared 4 bases from V and 0 bases from J, leaving 22 bases between. This CDR3 contains 18 residues. CDR3 in DNA: TGTGCCAGCAGCCCTACAAAAACAAGACAGAAACCTAACTATGGCTACACCTTC. Translating it yields CASSPTKTRQKPNYGYTF.

The gene calls are TRBV7-9 and TRBJ2-3; TRBD2 matches at 10 bases. V trimming: 3 bases; J trimming: 7 bases; junction bases outside the gene matches: 10. This CDR3 region has 16 residues. Germline CDR1 reads SEHNR; CDR2 reads FQNEAQ (reference sequence). The CDR3, as DNA: TGTGCCAGCAGCTTGAGTTCGGGACTAGCGAGGAATACGCAGTATTTT. Its protein is CASSLSSGLARNTQYF.

The chain is built from TRBV28 and TRBJ1-1; 7 nucleotides match TRBD1. Germline values: CDR1 MDHEN, CDR2 SYDVKM. J gave up 0 bases and V 2 bases, and 6 bases lay outside the gene matches. The CDR3 consists of 16 residues. CDR3: CASSLQGEEVNTEAFF. The CDR3, as DNA: TGTGCCAGCAGTTTACAGGGGGAGGAGGTGAACACTGAAGCTTTCTTT.

This chain links TRBV5-1 with TRBJ1-1; unclear D gene. Trimming took 1 base from V and 7 from J, leaving 11 bases between them. The length of the CDR3 is 13 residues. Germline V gene sequence: CDR1 SGHRS, CDR2 YFSETQ. The CDR3 nucleotides are TGCGCCAGCAGCTTGACAGTCTTTCGTGAAGCTTTCTTT. It is translated as CASSLTVFREAFF.

The chain uses TRBV9 and TRBJ1-2; D is possibly TRBD1 (5 bases). The CDR3 totals 16 residues. V was cut by 4 bases and J by 8 bases, with 24 bases left in between. Germline V gives CDR1 SGDLS, CDR2 YYNGEE. The CDR3 here is CASSPPGKGRGPGYTF. The CDR3 coding sequence is TGTGCCAGCAGCCCGCCAGGGAAGGGAAGAGGTCCGGGCTACACCTTC.

The sample holds one count of this clone. The V gene is TRBV28, the J gene TRBJ1-4, with 7 bases fitting TRBD1. The CDR3 has 20 residues. Germline assignment: CDR1 MDHEN and CDR2 SYDVKM. V was clipped by 3 bases and J by 0 bases; unmatched bases: 16. This CDR3 is CASSFPTGRRSPSTNEKLFF. For the CDR3, the DNA is TGTGCCAGCAGTTTTCCGACAGGGCGTCGTTCCCCATCAACTAATGAAAAACTGTTTTTT.

This clone was observed a handful of times. The gene calls are TRBV15 and TRBJ1-5; D gene unclear. The CDR3 sequence is 16 residues long. With 2 bases removed from V and 3 bases from J, the gap between germline ends came to 14 bases. The germline V gene has CDR1 LNHNV and CDR2 YYDKDF (reference sequence). DNA of the CDR3: TGTGCCACCAGCAGAACCCGACACCACTCCAATCAGCCCCAGCATTTT. As protein: CATSRTRHHSNQPQHF. Looking up the rest from reference TRBV15 and TRBJ1-5 gives the full variable domain: DAMVIQNPRYQVTQFGKPVTLSCSQTLNHNVMYWYQQKSSQAPKLLFHYYDKDFNNEADTPDNFQSRRPNTSFCFLDIRSPGLGDTAMYLCATSRTRHHSNQPQHFGDGTRLSIL.

This chain connects TRBV4-1 to TRBJ1-2; 9 positions match TRBD1. Germline loops: CDR1 MGHRA, CDR2 YSYEKL. The CDR3 runs to 16 residues. The trim removed 1 base at V and 6 bases at J, leaving 9 bases unmatched. The CDR3 loop is CASSQGLQGARNGYTF. The CDR3, as DNA: TGCGCCAGCAGCCAAGGCTTACAGGGGGCGAGAAATGGCTACACCTTC.

This clone was seen only once. The J gene is TRBJ2-1, the V gene TRBV29-1; D possibly corresponds to TRBD2 (7 bases). V lost 7 bases and J lost 5, with 18 bases in between. Looked up from germline, CDR1 is SQVTM and CDR2 is ANQGSEA. CDR3 length: 14 residues. The CDR3 sequence is CSAVLVGGHNEQFF. CDR3 coding DNA: TGCAGCGCCGTACTAGTGGGGGGGCACAATGAGCAGTTCTTC.

The genes are TRBV5-7 and TRBJ1-2; TRBD1 aligns across 9 bases. TRBV5-7 is an ORF, and what it does is uncertain. The CDR3 is 15 amino acids. Trimming cost V 4 bases and J 6 bases; bases outside gene matches: 10. The CDR3 loop is CASSHNRGLSDGYTF. CDR3 bases: TGTGCCAGCAGCCATAACAGGGGGCTTTCCGATGGCTACACCTTC.

V and J are TRBV7-9 and TRBJ1-2; unclear D gene. CDR3 length: 12 residues. Per the germline V gene, CDR1 is SEHNR and CDR2 is FQNEAQ (reference sequence). Deletions cut 4 bases from V and 6 bases from J, with 9 bases between. Here the CDR3 DNA reads TGTGCCAGCAGCTCGCGGGGAAATGGCTACACCTTC. Its protein product is CASSSRGNGYTF. The full variable domain, rest sourced from reference TRBV7-9 and TRBJ1-2, is DTGVSQNPRHKITKRGQNVTFRCDPISEHNRLYWYRQTLGQGPEFLTYFQNEAQLEKSRLLSDRFSAERPKGSFSTLEIQRTEQGDSAMYLCASSSRGNGYTFGSGTRLTVV.